The T cell receptor (beta chain) described here comes from a study of blood T cell repertoires in COVID-19. The wider study: T cells, B-cell-depleted T cells, or PBMCs supplied cDNA or gDNA.

Grouping used clinical history reported by participants in a survey and questionnaire. As originally analysed: The assay estimated nucleated cells by amplifying reference gene primers. The method was immunoSEQ multiplex PCR; TCRdb's version includes in-frame clones alone and lacks a portion of them. V, J and clone size reflect that table, while D and trimming were determined from the DNA. The table shows hundreds of thousands of clones, with approximately 86% occurring only once. The germline gives CDR1 SQVTM, CDR2 ANQGSEA. Trimming removed 0 bases at V and 4 bases at J, with 19 bases between. The CDR3 runs to 17 residues.

The V gene is TRBV29-1, the J gene TRBJ2-1; perhaps TRBD2 as D (6 bases). Source material: PBMCs or T cells enriched from blood (not recorded which). The receptor was isolated from a woman between 40 and 50 years old with acute COVID-19. The CDR3 loop reads CSVEDATTSRLYNEQFF. CDR3 in DNA: TGCAGCGTTGAAGATGCCACTACTAGCCGTCTGTACAATGAGCAGTTCTTC.